This T cell receptor beta chain came from a study of CD8 T cells in Susac syndrome. Background on the study: At blood draw, Susac syndrome patients were therapy-naive, on corticosteroids, or on intravenous immunoglobulin alone.

With respect to this clonotype: Its antigen is not known.

RNA, at roughly 0.5 to 1 ug, was reverse transcribed with random hexamers. Each CDR3 protein gets one entry after TCRdb re-called the immunoSEQ multiplex PCR reads with MiXCR. The sample carries some 160,000 distinct CDR3 sequences, nearly 97% recorded once. Study-level points and caveats: Clonal expansion did not appear in Susac syndrome CD4+ T cell repertoires.

V lost 1 base to trimming and J lost 3 bases, with 10 bases between them. CDR3 length: 15 residues. CDR1 is KGHSH, CDR2 LQKENI, per germline. The sequence came from a human donor with Susac syndrome. The J gene is TRBJ2-1, the V gene TRBV18, with D maybe TRBD1 (5 bases). Sequenced material: CD4+ T cells from PBMCs. CDR3 loop: CASSPQGPFYNEQFF. DNA for the CDR3: TGTGCCAGCTCACCACAGGGGCCCTTCTACAATGAGCAGTTCTTC.